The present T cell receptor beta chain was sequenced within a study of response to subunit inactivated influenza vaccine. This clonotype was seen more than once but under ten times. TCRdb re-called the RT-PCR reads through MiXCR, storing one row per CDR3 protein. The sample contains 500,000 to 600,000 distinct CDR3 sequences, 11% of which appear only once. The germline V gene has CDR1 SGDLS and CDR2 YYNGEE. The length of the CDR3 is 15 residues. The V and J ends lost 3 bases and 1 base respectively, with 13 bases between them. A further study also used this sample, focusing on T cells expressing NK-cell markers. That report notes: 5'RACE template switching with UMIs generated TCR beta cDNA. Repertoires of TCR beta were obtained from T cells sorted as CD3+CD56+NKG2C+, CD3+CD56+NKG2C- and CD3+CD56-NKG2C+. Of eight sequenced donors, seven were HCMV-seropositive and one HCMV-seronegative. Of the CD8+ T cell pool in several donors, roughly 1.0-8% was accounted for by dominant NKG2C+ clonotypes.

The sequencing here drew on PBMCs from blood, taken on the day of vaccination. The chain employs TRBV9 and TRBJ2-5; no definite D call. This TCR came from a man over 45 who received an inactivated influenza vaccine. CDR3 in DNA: TGTGCCAGCAGCGCCGGGTACTACAGCCAAGAGACCCAGTACTTC. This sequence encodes CASSAGYYSQETQYF.